Listed below are T cell receptor beta chains from one sample, sequenced in a study of STAT5B mutations in CD4+ large granular lymphocyte leukemia. Sequencing was performed with immunoSEQ multiplex PCR; in TCRdb, only in-frame clones are kept and a portion is missing. The sample comprises about 30,000 clones, around four fifths of which are singletons, and around 2.3% rests with the top ten. Material for sequencing was CD4+ T cells from blood buffy coats. The receptor source for this set is a human donor in good health. CDR3s include the opening cysteine and the closing phenylalanine or tryptophan. The D gene is left open where the match is weak. Clone sizes are given selectively: once, few, many, or a class where the clone is expanded.

abundance: .
len: 15
d_gene: .
v_gene: TRBV7-2
j_gene: TRBJ2-2
CDR3aa: CASSSRGSGPGELFF
CDR3nt: TGTGCCAGCAGCTCGCGGGGCAGTGGACCCGGGGAGCTGTTTTTT

abundance: once
len: 14
d_gene: .
v_gene: TRBV11-3
j_gene: TRBJ2-7
CDR3aa: CASSLGPLAYEQYF
CDR3nt: TGTGCCAGCAGCTTGGGGCCACTGGCGTACGAGCAGTACTTC

abundance: .
len: 14
d_gene: .
v_gene: TRBV10-3
j_gene: TRBJ1-2
CDR3aa: CAISPRQENYGYTF
CDR3nt: TGTGCCATCAGCCCACGTCAGGAGAACTATGGCTACACCTTC

abundance: .
len: 12
d_gene: TRBD1
v_gene: TRBV15
j_gene: TRBJ2-7
CDR3aa: CATSRTGLEQYF
CDR3nt: TGTGCCACCAGCCGGACAGGGCTCGAGCAGTACTTC

abundance: .
len: 15
d_gene: .
v_gene: TRBV13
j_gene: TRBJ2-3
CDR3aa: CASSLDGPGRDTQYF
CDR3nt: TGTGCCAGCAGCTTAGATGGGCCAGGGAGGGATACGCAGTATTTT

abundance: medium-sized
len: 14
d_gene: .
v_gene: TRBV11-3
j_gene: TRBJ1-1
CDR3aa: CASSLWGMNTEAFF
CDR3nt: TGTGCCAGCAGCTTGTGGGGGATGAACACTGAAGCTTTCTTT

abundance: .
len: 15
d_gene: .
v_gene: TRBV5-6
j_gene: TRBJ1-6
CDR3aa: CASSRPQGYNSPLHF
CDR3nt: TGTGCCAGCAGCAGACCTCAGGGGTATAATTCACCCCTCCACTTT

abundance: .
len: 15
d_gene: TRBD1
v_gene: TRBV5-4
j_gene: TRBJ2-7
CDR3aa: CASSNRDRHSYEQYF
CDR3nt: TGTGCCAGCAGCAACCGGGACAGGCATTCCTACGAGCAGTACTTC

abundance: .
len: 14
d_gene: .
v_gene: TRBV2
j_gene: TRBJ1-6
CDR3aa: CASSVGGFGSPLHF
CDR3nt: TGTGCCAGCAGTGTTGGGGGGTTCGGGTCACCCCTCCACTTT

abundance: .
len: 13
d_gene: .
v_gene: TRBV27
j_gene: TRBJ2-5
CDR3aa: CASSFTGQETQYF
CDR3nt: TGTGCCAGCAGTTTTACGGGCCAAGAGACCCAGTACTTC

abundance: few
len: 14
d_gene: .
v_gene: TRBV18
j_gene: TRBJ2-2
CDR3aa: CASSRTENTGELFF
CDR3nt: TGTGCCAGCTCACGTACGGAGAACACCGGGGAGCTGTTTTTT

abundance: .
len: 12
d_gene: .
v_gene: TRBV6-1
j_gene: TRBJ1-2
CDR3aa: CASHRDNYGYTF
CDR3nt: TGTGCCAGCCACAGGGATAACTATGGCTACACCTTC

abundance: .
len: 14
d_gene: .
v_gene: TRBV7-2
j_gene: TRBJ1-4
CDR3aa: CASSSGAQLEKLFF
CDR3nt: TGTGCCAGCAGCTCAGGGGCCCAGTTGGAAAAACTGTTTTTT

abundance: .
len: 15
d_gene: TRBD2
v_gene: TRBV4-1
j_gene: TRBJ2-1
CDR3aa: CASSQESGRANEQFF
CDR3nt: TGCGCCAGCAGCCAAGAGAGCGGGAGGGCGAATGAGCAGTTCTTC

abundance: few
len: 15
d_gene: TRBD1
v_gene: TRBV7-2
j_gene: TRBJ2-4
CDR3aa: CASSPGQGFKNIQYF
CDR3nt: TGTGCCAGCAGCCCGGGACAGGGGTTCAAAAACATTCAGTACTTC

abundance: .
len: 16
d_gene: TRBD1
v_gene: TRBV30
j_gene: TRBJ1-5
CDR3aa: CAWSLQGVSRNQPQHF
CDR3nt: TGTGCCTGGAGTCTACAGGGGGTATCCCGAAATCAGCCCCAGCATTTT

abundance: .
len: 13
d_gene: .
v_gene: TRBV28
j_gene: TRBJ2-5
CDR3aa: CASRPQGGETQYF
CDR3nt: TGTGCCAGCAGACCACAGGGGGGGGAGACCCAGTACTTC

abundance: few
len: 14
d_gene: TRBD2
v_gene: TRBV11-1
j_gene: TRBJ2-2
CDR3aa: CASSLAREGRELFF
CDR3nt: TGTGCCAGCAGCTTAGCGCGGGAGGGCCGGGAGCTGTTTTTT

abundance: .
len: 16
d_gene: .
v_gene: TRBV7-2
j_gene: TRBJ2-7
CDR3aa: CASSLGIDPISYEQYF
CDR3nt: TGTGCCAGCAGCTTAGGTATCGACCCAATTTCCTACGAGCAGTACTTC

abundance: .
len: 17
d_gene: TRBD2
v_gene: TRBV11-3
j_gene: TRBJ2-7
CDR3aa: CASSVTSGRAAAYEQYF
CDR3nt: TGTGCCAGCAGCGTCACTAGCGGGAGGGCCGCGGCGTACGAGCAGTACTTC

abundance: .
len: 14
d_gene: TRBD2
v_gene: TRBV29-1
j_gene: TRBJ2-7
CDR3aa: CSVVLAGVIREQYF
CDR3nt: TGCAGCGTTGTGCTAGCGGGAGTGATCCGCGAGCAGTACTTC

abundance: .
len: 16
d_gene: TRBD1
v_gene: TRBV5-6
j_gene: TRBJ1-2
CDR3aa: CASSPPGQGAHYGYTF
CDR3nt: TGTGCCAGCAGCCCCCCGGGACAGGGGGCACACTATGGCTACACCTTC

abundance: few
len: 14
d_gene: .
v_gene: TRBV14
j_gene: TRBJ1-5
CDR3aa: CASSRAGTKQPQHF
CDR3nt: TGTGCCAGCAGCCGTGCCGGGACAAAGCAGCCCCAGCATTTT

abundance: .
len: 12
d_gene: TRBD2
v_gene: TRBV7-6
j_gene: TRBJ2-5
CDR3aa: CASSLASGDQYF
CDR3nt: TGTGCCAGCAGCTTAGCGAGCGGGGACCAGTACTTC

abundance: .
len: 13
d_gene: TRBD1
v_gene: TRBV7-9
j_gene: TRBJ1-1
CDR3aa: CASLDRGSTEAFF
CDR3nt: TGTGCCAGCCTGGACAGGGGGTCAACTGAAGCTTTCTTT

abundance: .
len: 15
d_gene: TRBD1
v_gene: TRBV29-1
j_gene: TRBJ2-2
CDR3aa: CSVAKDRVNTGELFF
CDR3nt: TGCAGCGTTGCCAAAGACAGGGTGAACACCGGGGAGCTGTTTTTT

abundance: few
len: 12
d_gene: .
v_gene: TRBV19
j_gene: TRBJ2-7
CDR3aa: CASSINTYEQYF
CDR3nt: TGTGCCAGTAGTATTAACACCTACGAGCAGTACTTC

abundance: .
len: 14
d_gene: TRBD1
v_gene: TRBV5-4
j_gene: TRBJ2-2
CDR3aa: CASSPGQVTGELFF
CDR3nt: TGTGCCAGCAGCCCAGGACAGGTCACCGGGGAGCTGTTTTTT

abundance: .
len: 13
d_gene: .
v_gene: TRBV6-6
j_gene: TRBJ2-7
CDR3aa: CASRLGAVEEQYF
CDR3nt: TGTGCCAGCAGGCTAGGGGCAGTAGAAGAGCAGTACTTC

abundance: .
len: 12
d_gene: .
v_gene: TRBV6-5
j_gene: TRBJ1-2
CDR3aa: CASSPAPGGYTF
CDR3nt: TGTGCCAGCAGCCCGGCCCCCGGTGGCTACACCTTC

abundance: once
len: 14
d_gene: .
v_gene: TRBV11-2
j_gene: TRBJ1-2
CDR3aa: CASSLGGEGYGYTF
CDR3nt: TGTGCCAGCAGCTTAGGTGGGGAGGGTTATGGCTACACCTTC

abundance: once
len: 15
d_gene: .
v_gene: TRBV5-4
j_gene: TRBJ2-5
CDR3aa: CASSGRWRDQETQYF
CDR3nt: TGTGCCAGCAGCGGCCGGTGGAGGGACCAAGAGACCCAGTACTTC

abundance: once
len: 15
d_gene: TRBD2
v_gene: TRBV27
j_gene: TRBJ2-7
CDR3aa: CASSFGTSGSYEQYF
CDR3nt: TGTGCCAGCAGTTTTGGGACTAGCGGGTCCTACGAGCAGTACTTC

abundance: .
len: 16
d_gene: .
v_gene: TRBV7-8
j_gene: TRBJ2-3
CDR3aa: CASSLEGGASTDTQYF
CDR3nt: TGTGCCAGCAGCTTAGAGGGCGGGGCGAGCACAGATACGCAGTATTTT

abundance: .
len: 12
d_gene: .
v_gene: TRBV2
j_gene: TRBJ2-2
CDR3aa: CASSEFPGELFF
CDR3nt: TGTGCCAGCAGTGAATTCCCCGGGGAGCTGTTTTTT

abundance: .
len: 14
d_gene: TRBD1
v_gene: TRBV27
j_gene: TRBJ1-6
CDR3aa: CASSSTGDNSPLHF
CDR3nt: TGTGCCAGCAGTTCCACAGGGGATAATTCACCCCTCCACTTT

abundance: .
len: 13
d_gene: .
v_gene: TRBV14
j_gene: TRBJ2-3
CDR3aa: CASSQRGSDTQYF
CDR3nt: TGTGCCAGCAGCCAAAGGGGTTCGGATACGCAGTATTTT

abundance: few
len: 14
d_gene: .
v_gene: TRBV19
j_gene: TRBJ1-2
CDR3aa: CASSIGSLLYGYTF
CDR3nt: TGTGCCAGTAGTATCGGCAGTCTCCTCTATGGCTACACCTTC

abundance: .
len: 14
d_gene: .
v_gene: TRBV27
j_gene: TRBJ2-1
CDR3aa: CASKSAESYNEQFF
CDR3nt: TGTGCCAGCAAGTCAGCGGAGTCCTACAATGAGCAGTTCTTC

abundance: .
len: 14
d_gene: .
v_gene: TRBV7-9
j_gene: TRBJ2-6
CDR3aa: CASSLPPGANVLTF
CDR3nt: TGTGCCAGCAGCTTACCCCCTGGGGCCAACGTCCTGACTTTC

abundance: .
len: 13
d_gene: TRBD1
v_gene: TRBV10-1
j_gene: TRBJ1-5
CDR3aa: CASDREVHQPQHF
CDR3nt: TGCGCCAGTGACAGGGAGGTGCATCAGCCCCAGCATTTT

abundance: .
len: 14
d_gene: TRBD2
v_gene: TRBV2
j_gene: TRBJ2-5
CDR3aa: CASSDGRAWETQYF
CDR3nt: TGTGCCAGCAGTGACGGGAGGGCGTGGGAGACCCAGTACTTC

abundance: .
len: 14
d_gene: TRBD2
v_gene: TRBV6-5
j_gene: TRBJ2-7
CDR3aa: CASRGLAGVGEQYF
CDR3nt: TGTGCCAGCAGAGGACTAGCGGGGGTGGGGGAGCAGTACTTC

abundance: .
len: 16
d_gene: TRBD2
v_gene: TRBV15
j_gene: TRBJ2-1
CDR3aa: CATSKTLAGAYNEQFF
CDR3nt: TGTGCCACCAGCAAGACACTAGCGGGAGCCTACAATGAGCAGTTCTTC

abundance: .
len: 12
d_gene: .
v_gene: TRBV29-1
j_gene: TRBJ2-1
CDR3aa: CSARPSSHEQFF
CDR3nt: TGCAGCGCCCGACCCAGTTCCCATGAGCAGTTCTTC

abundance: once
len: 11
d_gene: .
v_gene: TRBV28
j_gene: TRBJ2-1
CDR3aa: CASHSNREQFF
CDR3nt: TGTGCCAGCCATAGTAACAGAGAGCAGTTCTTC

abundance: .
len: 15
d_gene: .
v_gene: TRBV10-3
j_gene: TRBJ1-1
CDR3aa: CAISESRLGTTEAFF
CDR3nt: TGTGCCATCAGTGAGTCGAGGCTGGGGACCACTGAAGCTTTCTTT

abundance: .
len: 14
d_gene: TRBD1
v_gene: TRBV29-1
j_gene: TRBJ2-5
CDR3aa: CSGGGQGVLQTQYF
CDR3nt: TGCAGCGGAGGAGGACAGGGGGTTTTACAGACCCAGTACTTC

abundance: .
len: 14
d_gene: .
v_gene: TRBV28
j_gene: TRBJ2-7
CDR3aa: CASSLVSGHYEQYF
CDR3nt: TGTGCCAGCAGTTTGGTTAGCGGTCACTACGAGCAGTACTTC

abundance: .
len: 14
d_gene: .
v_gene: TRBV9
j_gene: TRBJ2-5
CDR3aa: CASSVAPGEETQYF
CDR3nt: TGTGCCAGCAGCGTAGCCCCAGGGGAAGAGACCCAGTACTTC

abundance: .
len: 13
d_gene: .
v_gene: TRBV5-1
j_gene: TRBJ2-3
CDR3aa: CASSFEGTTTQYF
CDR3nt: TGCGCCAGCAGCTTTGAGGGAACAACTACGCAGTATTTT

abundance: .
len: 12
d_gene: .
v_gene: TRBV7-9
j_gene: TRBJ1-2
CDR3aa: CASRSTDYGYTF
CDR3nt: TGTGCCAGCAGGTCGACGGACTATGGCTACACCTTC

abundance: .
len: 17
d_gene: TRBD1
v_gene: TRBV11-2
j_gene: TRBJ2-7
CDR3aa: CASSLGGLGTVTYEQYF
CDR3nt: TGTGCCAGCAGCTTAGGGGGGCTAGGGACAGTCACCTACGAGCAGTACTTC

abundance: .
len: 14
d_gene: TRBD1
v_gene: TRBV4-2
j_gene: TRBJ1-1
CDR3aa: CASSGRGRDTEAFF
CDR3nt: TGTGCCAGCAGCGGCAGGGGGCGCGACACTGAAGCTTTCTTT

abundance: .
len: 15
d_gene: .
v_gene: TRBV5-6
j_gene: TRBJ1-2
CDR3aa: CASSLGRQTNYGYTF
CDR3nt: TGTGCCAGCAGCTTGGGGCGACAGACTAACTATGGCTACACCTTC

abundance: .
len: 15
d_gene: .
v_gene: TRBV5-4
j_gene: TRBJ1-2
CDR3aa: CASSLDRWTGYGYTF
CDR3nt: TGTGCCAGCAGCTTAGACAGGTGGACGGGGTATGGCTACACCTTC

abundance: few
len: 14
d_gene: TRBD1
v_gene: TRBV5-1
j_gene: TRBJ1-1
CDR3aa: CASSPGTGASEAFF
CDR3nt: TGCGCCAGCAGCCCCGGGACAGGCGCCTCTGAAGCTTTCTTT